This TCR beta chain was sequenced in a study of blood T cell repertoires in COVID-19. Here immunoSEQ multiplex PCR was the method, and the copy in TCRdb shows in-frame clones only, minus some. The repertoire holds some 93,000 clones, with roughly 79% as singletons. Germline V gene data show CDR1 as GTSNPN and CDR2 as SVGIG (reference sequence). The CDR3 has 13 residues. V was trimmed by 7 bases and J by 3 bases, leaving 16 bases between them. Sequencing used peripheral blood. The chain couples TRBV30 to TRBJ2-7; D perhaps matches TRBD1 (6 bases). This TCR derives from a man aged 65 to 85 with acute or convalescent COVID-19. The chain's CDR3 is CAFSTGFLYEQYF. CDR3 nucleotides: TGTGCCTTCTCGACAGGCTTTCTCTACGAGCAGTACTTC. The full variable domain, completed using reference TRBV30 and TRBJ2-7, is SQTIHQWPATLVQPVGSPLSLECTVEGTSNPNLYWYRQAAGRGLQLLFYSVGIGQISSEVPQNLSASRPQDRQFILSSKKLLLSDSGFYLCAFSTGFLYEQYFGPGTRLTVT.